The rows below give T cell receptor beta chains drawn from one sample of a study of cytomegalovirus exposure and HLA in healthy donors. The assay was immunoSEQ multiplex PCR, and TCRdb's table has in-frame clones only and misses some. The table shows 100,000 to 120,000 clones, with around 83% occurring only once. Sequencing input: PBMCs. The source of these receptors is a woman between 55 and 75 years old in good health and CMV-seropositive. Both conserved end residues are part of each CDR3. A D gene is named only where the DNA matches it firmly. Expanded clones are given a class, and other clones once, few, many or no size at all.

v_call,j_call,clone_size,d_call,cdr3_nt,cdr3_aa
TRBV28,TRBJ2-3,NA,TRBD1,TGTGCCAGCAGTGAGCCGGGACAGGCAGTAGATACGCAGTATTTT,CASSEPGQAVDTQYF
TRBV27,TRBJ2-7,NA,TRBD2,TGTGCCAGCAGGGGGACTAGCGCCTCCTACGAGCAGTACTTC,CASRGTSASYEQYF
TRBV2,TRBJ1-2,NA,TRBD1,TGTGCCAGCAGAGGGACAGGGGCCTATGGCTACACCTTC,CASRGTGAYGYTF
TRBV28,TRBJ1-5,NA,NA,TGTGCCAGCACAAACCGAGGCGTGGCCCAGCATTTT,CASTNRGVAQHF
TRBV19,TRBJ1-5,NA,NA,TGTGCCAGTAGTACACCGAGTTTTTATCAGCCCCAGCATTTT,CASSTPSFYQPQHF
TRBV2,TRBJ1-1,NA,NA,TGTGCCAGTCAGGACAGAATGAACACTGAAGCTTTCTTT,CASQDRMNTEAFF
TRBV2,TRBJ2-5,NA,NA,TGTGCCAGCAGTGAAGCTCCAGGGGGGGAGACCCAGTACTTC,CASSEAPGGETQYF
TRBV2,TRBJ2-7,once,NA,TGTGCCAGCAGTGATTACGGTCTCTACGAGCAGTACTTC,CASSDYGLYEQYF
TRBV4-1,TRBJ1-6,NA,NA,TGCGCCAGCAGCCAAGACGGGAGCTCCTATAATTCACCCCTCCACTTT,CASSQDGSSYNSPLHF
TRBV27,TRBJ2-1,few,TRBD2,TGTGCCAGCCGCCCTAGCGGGACCGTTCCGCGCAATGAGCAGTTCTTC,CASRPSGTVPRNEQFF
TRBV28,TRBJ2-5,NA,TRBD2,TGTGCCAGCAGTAGCGGGAGTACCCCAGAGACCCAGTACTTC,CASSSGSTPETQYF
TRBV7-9,TRBJ1-1,NA,TRBD1,TGTGCCAGCAGCCCCCCGACAGGGAGGACTGAAGCTTTCTTT,CASSPPTGRTEAFF
TRBV5-4,TRBJ2-6,NA,NA,TGTGCCAGCAGTCGTGGAGGGGTCGGGGCCAACGTCCTGACTTTC,CASSRGGVGANVLTF
TRBV12-1,TRBJ2-7,NA,NA,TGTGCCAGCAGCCTAAATGACAGGGAGGACGAGCAGTACTTC,CASSLNDREDEQYF
TRBV15,TRBJ2-1,NA,TRBD1,TGTGCCACCAGCAGAGATGGGGCAGGGGGAAGCGTGCAGTTCTTC,CATSRDGAGGSVQFF
TRBV28,TRBJ2-7,NA,NA,TGTGCCAGCAGTTTACCAGGGGCAGGCGAGCAGTACTTC,CASSLPGAGEQYF
TRBV29-1,TRBJ1-2,NA,NA,TGCAGCGTTGAAGATCCCAACACCTTC,CSVEDPNTF
TRBV18,TRBJ2-7,NA,NA,TGTGCCAGCTCCAACAGTTACGAGCAGTACTTC,CASSNSYEQYF
TRBV5-8,TRBJ1-4,NA,TRBD1,TGTGCCAGCAGCCAGGGACAGGGGGTTGTCGGTGAAAAACTGTTTTTT,CASSQGQGVVGEKLFF
TRBV11-3,TRBJ2-3,NA,NA,TGTGCCAGCAGTGGGGGCCAGATAGATACGCAGTATTTT,CASSGGQIDTQYF
TRBV7-2,TRBJ2-7,NA,NA,TGTGCCAGCAGCTTCCTCTACGAGCAGTACTTC,CASSFLYEQYF
TRBV4-1,TRBJ1-1,NA,TRBD1,TGCGCCAGCAACCCAAAGGGACAGCGCAACACTGAAGCTTTCTTT,CASNPKGQRNTEAFF
TRBV4-1,TRBJ2-3,NA,NA,TGCGCCAGCAGCCCTACAGCAGCGGCGCAGGATACGCAGTATTTT,CASSPTAAAQDTQYF
TRBV6-5,TRBJ2-1,few,TRBD2,TGTGCCAGCAGTTACGCTATAGCGGGAGGGGTAAATGAGCAGTTCTTC,CASSYAIAGGVNEQFF
TRBV7-3,TRBJ2-6,few,NA,TGTGCCAGCAGCTTATACTCGAGCTCTGGGGCCAACGTCCTGACTTTC,CASSLYSSSGANVLTF
TRBV28,TRBJ1-1,NA,NA,TGTGCCAGCAGTGGGGGGGGAGGGGCCTTACGTGAAGCTTTCTTT,CASSGGGGALREAFF
TRBV2,TRBJ1-6,once,NA,TGTGCCAGCAGGGGGCTGAATTCACCCCTCCACTTT,CASRGLNSPLHF
TRBV10-3,TRBJ1-2,NA,TRBD1,TGTGCCACCTACAGGGGAACGGCATGGTCGTTTTCTGGCTACACCTTC,CATYRGTAWSFSGYTF
TRBV15,TRBJ2-3,NA,NA,TGTGCCACCAGCAGAGCGCGGGCCACAGATACGCAGTATTTT,CATSRARATDTQYF
TRBV18,TRBJ1-1,NA,TRBD1,TGTGCCAGCTCACCACGGACAGGGGGATTTGAAGCTTTCTTT,CASSPRTGGFEAFF
TRBV2,TRBJ2-3,NA,TRBD2,TGTGCCAGCAGTGAACAGACTAGCGGATCAGATACGCAGTATTTT,CASSEQTSGSDTQYF